This TCR beta chain was profiled in a study of T cell clones after liver transplantation. Study background: Until 12-24 months post-transplant, subjects got standard immunosuppression and no induction. Draws occurred before transplant, before withdrawal, and after complete or failed withdrawal.

V gave up 2 bases and J gave up 2 bases, with 12 bases separating them. Looked up from germline, CDR1 is MNHNY and CDR2 is SVGAGI (reference sequence). This CDR3 is built from 15 residues. Produced via immunoSEQ multiplex PCR; TCRdb's table is partial and in-frame only. The sample contains tens of thousands of clones, 80% of which appear only once. The sample consisted of CD4+ T cells from blood, taken 12 months after liver transplant. The sequence came from a human patient who received a liver transplant. These T cells may partly come from the graft donor. The V call is TRBV6-6, the J call TRBJ1-2; D is unclear. The CDR3 sequence: CASSYVSAANYGYTF. The CDR3 DNA follows: TGTGCCAGCAGTTACGTCTCGGCTGCAAACTATGGCTACACCTTC.